This entry describes one TCR beta chain. The source of the sample is a study of OX40 agonist ivuxolimab in advanced cancers. Study as a whole: A partial response was reached by three patients: one with hepatocellular carcinoma and two with cutaneous melanoma.

Blood got drawn at baseline, again on cycle 4 day 1, and then on cycle 7 day 1. This CDR3 contains 17 residues. Germline CDR1 SGHKS, CDR2 YYEKEE (reference sequence). With V trimmed by 3 bases and J by 5 bases, 11 bases remained unmatched. Assay: immunoSEQ multiplex PCR; the TCRdb copy retains only in-frame clones and omits some. This table has 25,000 to 35,000 clones, roughly 84% appearing once. This TCR was recovered from an adult with an advanced solid tumor such as melanoma, head and neck, liver or kidney cancer. The sample in question was CD4+ or CD8+ T cells sorted from blood, obtained in a trial of the OX40 agonist ivuxolimab. The genes are TRBV5-5 and TRBJ1-4; 9 bases map to TRBD1. CDR3 in amino acids: CASSSPGQGSLNEKLFF. CDR3 sequence (DNA): TGTGCCAGCAGCTCCCCGGGACAGGGAAGTTTAAATGAAAAACTGTTTTTT.